These 16 T cell receptor beta chains share one sample of origin, sequenced in a study of cytomegalovirus exposure and HLA in healthy donors. PCR employed 60 Vbeta and 13 Jbeta primers. Generated by immunoSEQ multiplex PCR, the TCRdb table keeps only in-frame clones and is missing some. Here the sample spans more than 120,000 clones, about 80% being singletons. Material: PBMCs. The receptor source for this set is a woman between 40 and 55 years old in good health and CMV-seropositive.

The gene calls are TRBV2 and TRBJ2-7, with D possibly TRBD1 on 5 matching bases. CDR1 and CDR2 (germline): SNHLY, FYNNEI. The V end lost 9 bases, the J end lost 1 base, and 13 bases lay between the germline ends. This CDR3 region has 13 residues. The CDR3 DNA reads TGTGCCAGTCGGCCGCCAGGGTCCTACGAGCAGTACTTC. This sequence encodes CASRPPGSYEQYF.

The V gene is TRBV15, the J gene TRBJ2-2; TRBD1 matches 9 bases. In germline, CDR1 is LNHNV, CDR2 YYDKDF (reference sequence). CDR3 size: 16 residues. V dropped 1 base and J dropped 7; count of bases not matched to a gene: 7. Here the CDR3 DNA reads TGTGCCACCAGCAGAGTAAACAGGGGGCTGATCGGGGAGCTGTTTTTT. Its translation: CATSRVNRGLIGELFF.

This chain links TRBV2 with TRBJ2-1, with 7 nucleotides matching TRBD2. V lost 4 bases, J lost 7 bases, and 4 bases stayed unmatched. CDR3 size: 13 residues. The germline CDR1 and CDR2 sequences are SNHLY and FYNNEI. The CDR3, as DNA: TGTGCCAGCAGTGGCTCAGCGGGGAATGAGCAGTTCTTC. Protein product: CASSGSAGNEQFF.

The chain combines TRBV7-9 with TRBJ2-1, with 8 bases aligning to TRBD1. The CDR3 spans 15 residues. Looked up from germline, CDR1 is SEHNR and CDR2 is FQNEAQ (reference sequence). Trimming removed 5 bases from V and 7 bases from J; junction bases left unmatched: 10. CDR3 residues: CASSNLGTGMNEQFF. The CDR3 DNA is TGTGCCAGCAGCAACCTTGGGACAGGCATGAATGAGCAGTTCTTC.

The chain uses TRBV30 and TRBJ1-1; D unresolved. V lost 0 bases, J lost 1 base, and 9 bases lay in between. The CDR3 runs 14 residues. From germline, CDR1 is GTSNPN and CDR2 SVGIG (reference sequence). The CDR3 DNA sequence: TGTGCCTGGAGTGTCGTTTCAGGGAACACTGAAGCTTTCTTT. Its translation is CAWSVVSGNTEAFF.

This chain joins TRBV5-1 and TRBJ2-7; 12 nucleotides align to TRBD1. J gave up 7 bases and V 7 bases, and 9 bases lay outside the gene matches. Germline CDR1 and CDR2: SGHRS and YFSETQ. There are 14 residues in the CDR3. As DNA, the CDR3 is TGCGCCAGCGGGTCGGGACAGGGGGCGAGGGAGCAGTACTTC. Its protein is CASGSGQGAREQYF.

The CDR3 sequence: CASSPGSFLNGRFMNTEAFF. CDR3 DNA: TGTGCCAGCAGCCCCGGGAGCTTCTTGAATGGGAGGTTCATGAACACTGAAGCTTTCTTT. The gene calls are TRBV2 and TRBJ1-1; D is uncertain. The CDR3 consists of 20 residues. In germline, CDR1 is SNHLY, CDR2 FYNNEI. V lost 6 bases to trimming and J lost 0 bases, with 29 bases between them.

The gene calls are TRBV28 and TRBJ2-3, with a tentative D call TRBD2 (5 bases). Germline V gives CDR1 MDHEN, CDR2 SYDVKM. The CDR3 is 15 amino acids. Between the trimmed V and J ends, which lost 5 bases and 5 bases, there was a span of 17 bases. The CDR3 sequence: CASSPIAYPGDTQYF. The CDR3 bases are TGTGCCAGCAGTCCCATAGCGTACCCTGGAGATACGCAGTATTTT.

Here the CDR3 DNA reads TGCAGTGCTGACAGGGGGGATACGCAGTATTTT. It codes for CSADRGDTQYF. This chain connects TRBV20-1 to TRBJ2-3; TRBD1 matches at 9 bases. Trimming removed 5 bases from V and 6 bases from J; junction bases left unmatched: 0. The CDR3 is made up of 11 amino acids. Germline V lookup: CDR1 DFQATT, CDR2 SNEGSKA (reference sequence).

The chain employs TRBV7-9 and TRBJ2-5, with D hard to call. V lost 5 bases and J 0 bases, leaving 4 bases between the germline ends. The V gene's germline CDR1 is SEHNR and CDR2 FQNEAQ (reference sequence). This CDR3 comprises 12 residues. CDR3 loop: CASSRDQETQYF. CDR3 sequence (DNA): TGTGCCAGCAGCCGGGACCAAGAGACCCAGTACTTC.

This clone has a handful of counts. V gene TRBV27 combines with J gene TRBJ2-1; TRBD2 aligns across 7 bases. The CDR3 has 15 residues. Germline values: CDR1 MNHEY, CDR2 SMNVEV (reference sequence). V was pared by 6 bases and J by 6 bases, with 11 bases of the junction left unmatched. CDR3: CASSSWVGGPNEQFF. Here the CDR3 DNA reads TGTGCCAGCAGCTCATGGGTGGGAGGGCCCAATGAGCAGTTCTTC.

The V and J genes are TRBV6-1 and TRBJ1-1; the D gene is possibly TRBD1 (5 bases). Trimming stripped 5 bases from V and 4 bases from J, with 17 bases between. The CDR3 is 15 residues long. Per the germline V gene, CDR1 is MNHNS and CDR2 is SASEGT. CDR3 amino acids: CASSPRRDYLTEAFF. The CDR3 nucleotides read TGTGCCAGCAGTCCCCGACGGGACTACCTCACTGAAGCTTTCTTT.

V usage is TRBV29-1 and J usage is TRBJ2-1, with TRBD2 matching over 12 bases. Per the germline V gene, CDR1 is SQVTM and CDR2 is ANQGSEA. Trimming cost V 6 bases and J 8 bases; bases outside gene matches: 5. The length of the CDR3 is 13 residues. In DNA, the CDR3 is TGCAGCGTGACTAGCGGGAGTGGGTATGAGCAGTTCTTC. Protein sequence: CSVTSGSGYEQFF.

V is TRBV7-2 and J is TRBJ1-5; 8 bases are shared with TRBD1. This CDR3 contains 13 residues. After removal of 6 bases from V and 7 bases from J, the junction contained 5 bases not matched to a gene. Germline CDR1 and CDR2: SGHTA and FQGNSA. This chain's CDR3 is CASSLQGDQPQHF. The DNA for the CDR3 is TGTGCCAGCAGTTTACAGGGGGACCAGCCCCAGCATTTT.

V usage is TRBV5-1 and J usage is TRBJ2-7; 8 bases are shared with TRBD1. V dropped 1 base and J dropped 6; count of bases not matched to a gene: 6. Per the germline V gene, CDR1 is SGHRS and CDR2 is YFSETQ. The CDR3 loop spans 14 amino acids. CDR3 sequence reads: CASSLTTGTGEQYF. The CDR3 DNA reads as TGCGCCAGCAGCTTGACCACGGGGACAGGCGAGCAGTACTTC.

The rearrangement uses TRBV7-2 and TRBJ2-1; 7 nucleotides match TRBD2. Germline assignment: CDR1 SGHTA and CDR2 FQGNSA. The ends lost 2 bases at V and 7 bases at J; junction bases unmatched: 8. This CDR3 spans 15 amino acids. The CDR3: CASSLLGGSGNEQFF. In DNA form, the CDR3 reads TGTGCCAGCAGCTTATTAGGCGGGAGCGGGAATGAGCAGTTCTTC.